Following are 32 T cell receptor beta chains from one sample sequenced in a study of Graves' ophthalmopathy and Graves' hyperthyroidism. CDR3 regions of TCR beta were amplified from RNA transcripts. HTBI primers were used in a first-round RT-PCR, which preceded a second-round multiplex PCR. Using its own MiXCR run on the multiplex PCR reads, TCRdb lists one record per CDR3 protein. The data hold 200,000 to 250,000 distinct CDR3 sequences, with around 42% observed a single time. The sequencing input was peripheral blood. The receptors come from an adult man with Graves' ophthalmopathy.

CDR3 coding DNA: TGTGCCACTACGGGCGGGGGGCCCTACGAGCAGTACTTC. Protein product: CATTGGGPYEQYF. This chain connects TRBV11-2 to TRBJ2-7; 8 bases match TRBD2. CDR1 and CDR2 (germline): SGHAT, FQNNGV. This CDR3 is built from 13 residues. Losses at the gene ends were 10 bases for V and 2 bases for J; bases not matched to a gene: 7.

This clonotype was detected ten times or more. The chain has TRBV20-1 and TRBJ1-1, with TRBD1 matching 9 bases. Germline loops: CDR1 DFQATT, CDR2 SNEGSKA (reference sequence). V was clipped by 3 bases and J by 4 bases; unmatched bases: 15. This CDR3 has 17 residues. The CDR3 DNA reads TGCAGTGCTAGGGACCCGCCGGGACAGGGTTTTGGCACTGAAGCTTTCTTT. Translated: CSARDPPGQGFGTEAFF.

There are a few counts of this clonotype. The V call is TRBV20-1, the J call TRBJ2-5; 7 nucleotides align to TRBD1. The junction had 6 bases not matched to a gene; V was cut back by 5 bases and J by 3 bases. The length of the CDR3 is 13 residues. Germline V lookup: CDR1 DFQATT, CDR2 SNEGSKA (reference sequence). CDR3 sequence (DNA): TGCAGTGCTGTAACAGGGGCCGAAGAGACCCAGTACTTC. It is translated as CSAVTGAEETQYF.

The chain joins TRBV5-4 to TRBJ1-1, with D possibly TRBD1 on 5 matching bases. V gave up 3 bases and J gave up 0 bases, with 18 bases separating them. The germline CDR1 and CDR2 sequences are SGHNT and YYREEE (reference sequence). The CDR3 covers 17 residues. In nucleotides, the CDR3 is TGTGCCAGCAGCTCGGGGCAAGAAGAGTTCATGAACACTGAAGCTTTCTTT. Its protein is CASSSGQEEFMNTEAFF.

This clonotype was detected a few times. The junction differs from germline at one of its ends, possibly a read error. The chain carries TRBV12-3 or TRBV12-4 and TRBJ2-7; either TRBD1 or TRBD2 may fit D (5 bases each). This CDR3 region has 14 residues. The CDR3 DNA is TGCGCCAGCAGCTTAGGGGACGGAACCTACGAGCAGTACTTC. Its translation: CASSLGDGTYEQYF.

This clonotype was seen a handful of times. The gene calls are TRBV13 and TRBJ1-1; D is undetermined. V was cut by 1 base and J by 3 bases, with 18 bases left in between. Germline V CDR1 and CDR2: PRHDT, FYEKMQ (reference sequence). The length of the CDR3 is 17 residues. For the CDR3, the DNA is TGTGCCAGCAGCTTAGTGAGCAGGCTATCCCCACACACTGAAGCTTTCTTT. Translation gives CASSLVSRLSPHTEAFF.

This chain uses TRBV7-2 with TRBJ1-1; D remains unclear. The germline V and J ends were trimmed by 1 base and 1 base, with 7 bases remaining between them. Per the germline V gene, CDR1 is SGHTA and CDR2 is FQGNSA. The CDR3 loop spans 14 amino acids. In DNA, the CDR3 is TGTGCCAGCAGCTTAGTGTGGAAGAACACTGAAGCTTTCTTT. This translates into CASSLVWKNTEAFF.

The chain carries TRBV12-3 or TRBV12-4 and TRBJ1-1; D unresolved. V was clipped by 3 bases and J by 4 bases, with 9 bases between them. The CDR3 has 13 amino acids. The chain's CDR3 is CASSFGPLTEAFF. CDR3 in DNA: TGTGCCAGCAGTTTTGGGCCCCTCACTGAAGCTTTCTTT.

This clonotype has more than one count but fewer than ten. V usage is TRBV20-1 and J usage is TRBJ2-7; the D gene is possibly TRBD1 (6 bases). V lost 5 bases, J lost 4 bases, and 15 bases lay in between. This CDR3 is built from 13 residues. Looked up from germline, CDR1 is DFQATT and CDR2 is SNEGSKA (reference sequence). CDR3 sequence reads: CSAPGHQSYEQYF. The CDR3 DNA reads TGCAGTGCTCCGGGACACCAAAGTTACGAGCAGTACTTC.

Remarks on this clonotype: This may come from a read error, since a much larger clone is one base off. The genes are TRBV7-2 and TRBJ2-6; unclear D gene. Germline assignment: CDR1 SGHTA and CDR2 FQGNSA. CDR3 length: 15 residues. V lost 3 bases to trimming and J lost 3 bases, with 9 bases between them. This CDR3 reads CASSLAGYGANVLTF. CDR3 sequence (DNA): TGTGCCAGCAGCTTGGCCGGCTATGGGGCCAACGTCCTGACTTTC.

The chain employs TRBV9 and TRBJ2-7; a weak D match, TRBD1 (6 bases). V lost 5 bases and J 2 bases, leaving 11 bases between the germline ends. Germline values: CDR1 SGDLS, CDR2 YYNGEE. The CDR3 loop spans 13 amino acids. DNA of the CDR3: TGTGCCAGCAGGAGACAGGCCCCCTACGAGCAGTACTTC. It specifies CASRRQAPYEQYF.

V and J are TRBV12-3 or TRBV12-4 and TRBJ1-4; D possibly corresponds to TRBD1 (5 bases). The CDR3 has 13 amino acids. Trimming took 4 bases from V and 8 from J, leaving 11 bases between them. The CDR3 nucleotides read TGTGCCAGCAGTTCCCTCGGGGGAGAAAAACTGTTTTTT. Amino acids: CASSSLGGEKLFF.

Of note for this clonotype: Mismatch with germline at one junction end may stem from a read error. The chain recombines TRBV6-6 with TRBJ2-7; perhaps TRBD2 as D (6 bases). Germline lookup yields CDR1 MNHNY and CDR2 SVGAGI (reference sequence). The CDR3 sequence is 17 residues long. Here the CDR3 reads CVSSPTEGKPAANEQYF. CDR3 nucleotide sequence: TGTGTCAGCAGCCCTACGGAGGGAAAGCCCGCGGCTAACGAGCAGTACTTC.

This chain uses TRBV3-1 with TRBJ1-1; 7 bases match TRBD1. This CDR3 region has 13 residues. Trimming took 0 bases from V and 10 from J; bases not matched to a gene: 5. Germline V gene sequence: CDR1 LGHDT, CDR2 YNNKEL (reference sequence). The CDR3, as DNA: TGTGCCAGCAGCCAAGAAGGGGGCGGAGGAGCTTTCTTT. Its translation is CASSQEGGGGAFF.

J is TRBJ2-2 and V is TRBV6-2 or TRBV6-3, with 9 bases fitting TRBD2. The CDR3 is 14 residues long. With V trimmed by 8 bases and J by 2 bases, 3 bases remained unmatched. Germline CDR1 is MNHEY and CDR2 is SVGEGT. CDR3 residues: CASLTSGNTGELFF. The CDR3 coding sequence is TGTGCCAGCCTGACTAGCGGTAACACCGGGGAGCTGTTTTTT.

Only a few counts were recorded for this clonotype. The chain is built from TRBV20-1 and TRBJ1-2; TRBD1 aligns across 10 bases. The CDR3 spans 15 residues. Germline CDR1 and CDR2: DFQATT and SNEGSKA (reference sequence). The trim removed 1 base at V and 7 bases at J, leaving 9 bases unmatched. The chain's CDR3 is CSARAPGQGIGGYTF. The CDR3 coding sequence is TGCAGTGCTAGAGCACCGGGACAGGGGATAGGTGGCTACACCTTC.

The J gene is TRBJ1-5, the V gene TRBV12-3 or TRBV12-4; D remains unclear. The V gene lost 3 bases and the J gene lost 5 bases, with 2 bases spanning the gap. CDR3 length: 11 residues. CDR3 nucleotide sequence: TGTGCCAGCAGTTTTGATCAGCCCCAGCATTTT. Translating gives CASSFDQPQHF.

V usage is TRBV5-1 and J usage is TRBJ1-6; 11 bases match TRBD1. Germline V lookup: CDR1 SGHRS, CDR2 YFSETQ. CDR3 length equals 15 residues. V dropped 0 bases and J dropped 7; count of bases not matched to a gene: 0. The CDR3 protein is CASSLGDRGNSPLHF. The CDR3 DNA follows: TGCGCCAGCAGCTTGGGGGACAGGGGGAATTCACCCCTCCACTTT.

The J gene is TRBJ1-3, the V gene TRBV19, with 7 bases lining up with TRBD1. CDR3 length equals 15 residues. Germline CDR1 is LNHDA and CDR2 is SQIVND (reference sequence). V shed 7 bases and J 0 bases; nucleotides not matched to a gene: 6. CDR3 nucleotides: TGTGCCAGTATCCGGGACAGCAGCTCTGGAAACACCATATATTTT. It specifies CASIRDSSSGNTIYF. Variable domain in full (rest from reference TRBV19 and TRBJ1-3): DGGITQSPKYLFRKEGQNVTLSCEQNLNHDAMYWYRQDPGQGLRLIYYSQIVNDFQKGDIAEGYSVSREKKESFPLTVTSAQKNPTAFYLCASIRDSSSGNTIYFGEGSWLTVV.

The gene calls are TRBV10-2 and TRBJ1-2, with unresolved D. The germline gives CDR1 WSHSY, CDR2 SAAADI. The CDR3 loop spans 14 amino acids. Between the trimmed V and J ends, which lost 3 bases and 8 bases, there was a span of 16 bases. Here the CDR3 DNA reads TGCGCCAGCAGTGAAGAGTTTACGGGCCGAGGCTACACCTTC. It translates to CASSEEFTGRGYTF.

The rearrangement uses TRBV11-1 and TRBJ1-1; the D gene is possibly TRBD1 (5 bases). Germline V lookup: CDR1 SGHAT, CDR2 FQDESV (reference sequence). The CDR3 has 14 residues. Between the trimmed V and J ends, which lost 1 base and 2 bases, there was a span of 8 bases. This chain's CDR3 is CASSLGQQNTEAFF. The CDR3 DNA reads TGTGCCAGCAGCTTAGGACAGCAAAACACTGAAGCTTTCTTT. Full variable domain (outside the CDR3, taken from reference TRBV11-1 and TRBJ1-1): EAEVAQSPRYKITEKSQAVAFWCDPISGHATLYWYRQILGQGPELLVQFQDESVVDDSQLPKDRFSAERLKGVDSTLKIQPAELGDSAMYLCASSLGQQNTEAFFGQGTRLTVV.

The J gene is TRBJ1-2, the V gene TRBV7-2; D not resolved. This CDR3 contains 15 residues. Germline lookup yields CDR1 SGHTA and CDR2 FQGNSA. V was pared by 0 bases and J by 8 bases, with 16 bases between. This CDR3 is CASSLAGWARGGYTF. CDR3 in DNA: TGTGCCAGCAGCTTAGCGGGTTGGGCCCGCGGGGGCTACACCTTC.

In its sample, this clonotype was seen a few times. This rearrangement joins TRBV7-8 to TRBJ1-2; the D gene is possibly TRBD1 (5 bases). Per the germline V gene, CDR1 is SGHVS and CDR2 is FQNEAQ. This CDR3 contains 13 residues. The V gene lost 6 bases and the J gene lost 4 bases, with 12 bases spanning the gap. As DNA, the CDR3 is TGTGCCAGCAGTCCACAGGTTTCCTATGGCTACACCTTC. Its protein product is CASSPQVSYGYTF.

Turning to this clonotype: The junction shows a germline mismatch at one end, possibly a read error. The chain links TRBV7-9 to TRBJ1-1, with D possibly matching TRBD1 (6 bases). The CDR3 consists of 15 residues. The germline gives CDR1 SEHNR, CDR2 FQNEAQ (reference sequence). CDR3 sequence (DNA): TGCGCCAGCAGCCATAACAGGGAGATGAACACTGAAGCTTTCTTT. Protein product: CASSHNREMNTEAFF. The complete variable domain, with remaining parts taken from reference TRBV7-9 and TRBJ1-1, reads DTGVSQNPRHKITKRGQNVTFRCDPISEHNRLYWYRQTLGQGPEFLTYFQNEAQLEKSRLLSDRFSAERPKGSFSTLEIQRTEQGDSAMYLCASSHNREMNTEAFFGQGTRLTVV.

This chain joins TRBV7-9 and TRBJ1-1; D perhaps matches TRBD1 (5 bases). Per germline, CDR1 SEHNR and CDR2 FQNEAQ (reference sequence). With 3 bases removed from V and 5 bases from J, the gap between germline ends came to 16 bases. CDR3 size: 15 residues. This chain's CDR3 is CASSLGEAQGTEAFF. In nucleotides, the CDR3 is TGTGCCAGCAGCTTGGGAGAGGCGCAGGGTACTGAAGCTTTCTTT.

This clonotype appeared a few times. In DNA, the CDR3 is TGCAGCGCCATGACAGGGAGAGAGTTCCTACCGTACACTGAAGCTTTCTTT. As protein: CSAMTGREFLPYTEAFF. The V call is TRBV29-1, the J call TRBJ1-1; 7 positions match TRBD1. J lost 3 bases, V lost 7 bases, and 20 bases had no gene match. Germline values: CDR1 SQVTM, CDR2 ANQGSEA. This CDR3 comprises 17 residues.

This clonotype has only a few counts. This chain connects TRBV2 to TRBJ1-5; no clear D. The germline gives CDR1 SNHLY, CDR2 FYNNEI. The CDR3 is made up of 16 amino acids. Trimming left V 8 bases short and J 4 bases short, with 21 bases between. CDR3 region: CASSGDRGSSNQPQHF. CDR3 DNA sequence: TGTGCCAGCTCAGGAGACCGGGGATCTTCAAATCAGCCCCAGCATTTT.

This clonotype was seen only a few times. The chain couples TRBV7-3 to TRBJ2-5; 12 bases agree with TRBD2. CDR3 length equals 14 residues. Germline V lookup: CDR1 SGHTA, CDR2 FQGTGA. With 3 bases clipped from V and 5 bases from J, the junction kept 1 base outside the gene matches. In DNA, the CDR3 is TGTGCCAGCAGCTTGCTAGCGGGAGGGGAGACCCAGTACTTC. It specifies CASSLLAGGETQYF.

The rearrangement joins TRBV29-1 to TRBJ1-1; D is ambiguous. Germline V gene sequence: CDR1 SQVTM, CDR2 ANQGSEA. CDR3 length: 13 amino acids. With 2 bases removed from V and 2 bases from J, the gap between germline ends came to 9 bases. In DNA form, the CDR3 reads TGCAGCGTTGAATTCGGGAGAAACACTGAAGCTTTCTTT. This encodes CSVEFGRNTEAFF.

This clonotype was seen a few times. CDR3: CASSLRMHSSNYGYTF. CDR3 nucleotides: TGTGCCAGCAGTTTACGGATGCACTCGTCTAACTATGGCTACACCTTC. The V gene is TRBV2, the J gene TRBJ1-2; D is uncertain. Per the germline V gene, CDR1 is SNHLY and CDR2 is FYNNEI. Trimming removed 5 bases at V and 0 bases at J, with 16 bases between. The CDR3 consists of 16 residues.

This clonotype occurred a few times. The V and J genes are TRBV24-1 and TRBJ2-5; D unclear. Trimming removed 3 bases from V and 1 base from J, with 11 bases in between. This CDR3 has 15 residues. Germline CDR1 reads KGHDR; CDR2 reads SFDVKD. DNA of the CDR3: TGTGCCACCAGTGATGACGACCGGAGCCAAGAGACCCAGTACTTC. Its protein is CATSDDDRSQETQYF.

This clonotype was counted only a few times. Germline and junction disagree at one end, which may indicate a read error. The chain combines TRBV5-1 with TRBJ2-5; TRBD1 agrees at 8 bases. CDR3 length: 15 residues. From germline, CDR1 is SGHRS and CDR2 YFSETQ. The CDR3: CASRGQVKKGETQYF. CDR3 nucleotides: TGTGCCAGCCGGGGACAGGTAAAAAAAGGAGAGACCCAGTACTTC. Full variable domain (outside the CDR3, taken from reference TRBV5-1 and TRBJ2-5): KAGVTQTPRYLIKTRGQQVTLSCSPISGHRSVSWYQQTPGQGLQFLFEYFSETQRNKGNFPGRFSGRQFSNSRSEMNVSTLELGDSALYLCASRGQVKKGETQYFGPGTRLLVL.